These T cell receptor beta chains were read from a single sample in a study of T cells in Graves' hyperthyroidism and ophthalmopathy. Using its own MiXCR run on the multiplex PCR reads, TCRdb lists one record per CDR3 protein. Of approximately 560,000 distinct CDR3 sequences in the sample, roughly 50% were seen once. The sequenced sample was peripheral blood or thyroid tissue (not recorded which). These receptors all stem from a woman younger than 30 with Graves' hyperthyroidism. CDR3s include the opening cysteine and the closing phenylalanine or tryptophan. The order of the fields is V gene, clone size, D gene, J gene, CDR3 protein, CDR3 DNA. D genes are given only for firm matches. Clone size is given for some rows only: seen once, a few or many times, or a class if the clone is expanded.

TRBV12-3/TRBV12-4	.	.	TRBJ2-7	CASSPNHLYEQYF	TGTGCCAGCAGTCCTAACCACCTCTACGAGCAGTACTTC
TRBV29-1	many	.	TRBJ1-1	CSVEFQGYTEAFF	TGCAGCGTTGAATTCCAGGGGTACACTGAAGCTTTCTTT
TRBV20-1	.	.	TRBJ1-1	CSAGVTGAHQAFF	TGCAGTGCGGGCGTTACTGGGGCCCATCAAGCTTTCTTT
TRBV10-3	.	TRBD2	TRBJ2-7	CAISESSGRASYDEQYF	TGTGCCATCAGTGAGTCTAGCGGGAGGGCCTCCTATGATGAGCAGTACTTC
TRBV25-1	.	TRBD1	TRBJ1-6	CASGQGARGSPLHF	TGTGCCAGCGGACAGGGGGCGCGAGGGTCACCCCTCCACTTT
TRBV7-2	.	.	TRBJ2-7	CASSLRDGLYEQYF	TGTGCCAGCAGCCTCCGGGACGGCCTCTACGAGCAGTACTTC
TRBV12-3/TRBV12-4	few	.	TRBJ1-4	CASSLSMSEKLFF	TGTGCCAGCAGTTTAAGTATGAGTGAAAAACTGTTTTTT
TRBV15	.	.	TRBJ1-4	CATSADSLRGSEKLFF	TGTGCCACCAGCGCGGACAGTTTAAGGGGTAGCGAAAAACTGTTTTTT
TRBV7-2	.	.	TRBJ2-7	CASSQDGDGSPTYEQYF	TGCGCCAGCAGCCAAGATGGGGACGGTTCCCCTACCTACGAGCAGTACTTC
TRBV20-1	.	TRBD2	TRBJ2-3	CSARVGRETGYTQYF	TGCAGTGCTAGAGTGGGGCGGGAGACGGGATATACGCAGTATTTT
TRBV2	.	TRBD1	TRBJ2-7	CASSTGTESYEQYF	TGTGCCAGCAGCACCGGGACAGAGTCCTACGAGCAGTACTTC
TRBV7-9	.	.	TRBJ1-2	CASSPGFWGYTF	TGTGCCAGCAGCCCGGGATTTTGGGGCTACACCTTC
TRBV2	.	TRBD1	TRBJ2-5	CASSEDRGAQETQYF	TGTGCCAGCAGTGAGGACAGGGGAGCCCAAGAGACCCAGTACTTC
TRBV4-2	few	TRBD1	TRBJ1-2	CASSLGQGIAYTF	TGTGCCAGCAGCCTTGGACAGGGAATTGCCTACACCTTC
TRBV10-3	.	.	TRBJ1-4	CATGESAYSGKLFF	TGTGCCACCGGGGAGTCCGCCTACTCTGGAAAACTGTTTTTT
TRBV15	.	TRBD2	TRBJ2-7	CATSRDTSGISYEQYF	TGTGCCACCAGCAGAGACACTAGCGGGATCTCCTACGAGCAGTACTTC
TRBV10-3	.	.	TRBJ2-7	CAISLIGAEQYF	TGTGCCATCAGTCTTATCGGGGCCGAGCAGTACTTC
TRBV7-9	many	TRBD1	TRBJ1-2	CASKQTGEDYGYTF	TGTGCCAGCAAACAAACAGGGGAGGACTATGGCTACACCTTC
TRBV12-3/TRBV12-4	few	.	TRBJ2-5	CASSPWDPPETQYF	TGTGCCAGCAGTCCCTGGGACCCTCCAGAGACCCAGTACTTC
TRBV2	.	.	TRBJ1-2	CASSLGRNGYTF	TGTGCCAGCAGCCTCGGACGGAATGGCTACACCTTC
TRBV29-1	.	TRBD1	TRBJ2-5	CSVGDRGQPQYF	TGCAGCGTGGGGGACAGGGGTCAGCCCCAGTACTTC
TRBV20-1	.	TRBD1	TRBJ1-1	CSASDPGQLDTEAFF	TGCAGTGCTAGCGATCCGGGACAGTTAGACACTGAAGCTTTCTTT
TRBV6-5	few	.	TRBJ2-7	CASSEFRTGEQYF	TGTGCCAGCAGTGAATTCAGAACGGGAGAGCAGTACTTC
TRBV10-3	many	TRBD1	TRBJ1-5	CAISGTGRWNQPQHF	TGTGCCATCAGTGGGACAGGGAGGTGGAATCAGCCCCAGCATTTT
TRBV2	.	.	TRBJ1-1	CAIEALNTEAFF	TGTGCCATCGAGGCCCTCAACACTGAAGCTTTCTTT
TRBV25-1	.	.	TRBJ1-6	CASSDSSLGNSPLHF	TGTGCCAGCAGTGATAGCAGCTTAGGAAATTCACCCCTCCACTTT
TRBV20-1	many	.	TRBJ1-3	CSASKQGSGNTIYF	TGCAGTGCTAGCAAACAGGGCTCTGGAAACACCATATATTTT
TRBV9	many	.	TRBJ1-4	CASSVHGEDEKLFF	TGTGCCAGCAGCGTCCATGGGGAGGACGAAAAACTGTTTTTT
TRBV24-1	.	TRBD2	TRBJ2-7	CATSDPDGGSSYEQYF	TGTGCCACCAGTGATCCGGACGGGGGGAGCTCCTACGAGCAGTACTTC
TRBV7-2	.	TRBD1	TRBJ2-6	CASGFTGAYVLTF	TGTGCCAGCGGGTTCACAGGGGCCTACGTCCTGACTTTC
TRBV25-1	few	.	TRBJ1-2	CAWSVRRNYGYTF	TGTGCCTGGAGTGTTAGAAGAAACTATGGCTACACCTTC
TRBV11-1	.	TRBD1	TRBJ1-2	CASSYARTGGGHTF	TGTGCCAGCAGCTATGCACGGACAGGGGGAGGCCACACCTTC
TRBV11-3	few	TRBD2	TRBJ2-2	CASSSGLAGLAGELFF	TGTGCCAGCAGCTCGGGACTAGCGGGATTGGCCGGGGAGCTGTTTTTT
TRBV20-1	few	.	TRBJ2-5	CSARRDFERETQYF	TGCAGTGCCCGACGGGATTTTGAAAGGGAGACCCAGTACTTC
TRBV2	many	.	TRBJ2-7	CASSEEYEQYF	TGTGCCAGCAGTGAAGAGTACGAGCAGTACTTC
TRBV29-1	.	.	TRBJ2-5	CSVARIQYF	TGCAGCGTCGCACGAATCCAGTACTTC
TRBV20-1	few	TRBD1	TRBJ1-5	CSAGDRGGSQPQHF	TGCAGTGCTGGGGACAGGGGAGGAAGTCAGCCCCAGCATTTT
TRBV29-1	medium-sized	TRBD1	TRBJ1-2	CSVVTGSGYTF	TGCAGCGTAGTGACAGGGTCTGGCTACACCTTC
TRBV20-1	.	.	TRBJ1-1	CSARRWLGQILPEAFF	TGCAGTGCTAGAAGGTGGTTGGGCCAAATCCTACCTGAAGCTTTCTTT
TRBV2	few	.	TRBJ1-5	CASSPKGHGQPQHF	TGTGCCAGCAGCCCAAAGGGGCACGGTCAGCCCCAGCATTTT
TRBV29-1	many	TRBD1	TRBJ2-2	CSVSGQYTGELFF	TGCAGCGTTTCGGGACAGTACACCGGGGAGCTGTTTTTT
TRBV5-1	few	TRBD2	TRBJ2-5	CASSLRTSGSRETQYF	TGCGCCAGCAGCTTAAGGACTAGCGGGAGTCGAGAGACCCAGTACTTC
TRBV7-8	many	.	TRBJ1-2	CASSLVRGRGYTF	TGTGCCAGCAGCTTAGTTCGGGGGCGCGGCTACACCTTC
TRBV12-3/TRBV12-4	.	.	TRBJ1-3	CASSPDTALGNTIYF	TGTGCCAGCAGCCCCGACACAGCCCTCGGAAACACCATATATTTT
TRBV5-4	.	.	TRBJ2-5	CASSFRTSDRETQYF	TGTGCCAGCAGCTTTCGGACATCAGATCGGGAGACCCAGTACTTC
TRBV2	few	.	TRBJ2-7	CASSFGGGNSYEQYF	TGTGCCAGCAGTTTTGGAGGCGGGAACTCCTACGAGCAGTACTTC
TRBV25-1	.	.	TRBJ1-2	CASSGAIRDGIYGYTF	TGTGCCAGCAGTGGGGCCATCCGGGACGGCATCTATGGCTACACCTTC
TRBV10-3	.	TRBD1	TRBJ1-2	CAIRAGTGGAGYTF	TGTGCCATCAGAGCCGGGACAGGGGGCGCGGGCTACACCTTC
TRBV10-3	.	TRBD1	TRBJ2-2	CAIRDRGDTGELFF	TGTGCCATCAGGGACAGGGGGGACACCGGGGAGCTGTTTTTT
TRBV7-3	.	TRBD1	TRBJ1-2	CASSVNRGTDYGYTF	TGTGCCAGCAGCGTCAACAGGGGAACCGACTATGGCTACACCTTC
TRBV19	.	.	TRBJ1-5	CATGGQPQHF	TGTGCCACCGGAGGTCAGCCCCAGCATTTT
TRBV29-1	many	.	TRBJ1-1	CSVRSFIAEAFF	TGCAGCGTGCGGTCGTTCATCGCTGAAGCTTTCTTT
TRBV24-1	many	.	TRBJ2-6	CATSDRVAGANVLTF	TGTGCCACCAGTGATAGGGTGGCCGGGGCCAACGTCCTGACTTTC
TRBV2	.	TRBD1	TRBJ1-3	CARVDRVFSGNTIYF	TGTGCCAGAGTGGACAGGGTCTTCTCTGGAAACACCATATATTTT
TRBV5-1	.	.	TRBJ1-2	CASSRLGIRGYGYTF	TGCGCCAGCAGCCGATTGGGGATTCGGGGCTATGGCTACACCTTC
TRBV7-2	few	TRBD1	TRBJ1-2	CASSSPTGGGYGYTF	TGTGCCAGCAGCTCACCGACAGGGGGCGGCTATGGCTACACCTTC
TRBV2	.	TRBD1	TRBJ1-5	CASTMMFGTGSNQPQHF	TGTGCCAGCACCATGATGTTCGGGACAGGTAGCAATCAGCCCCAGCATTTT
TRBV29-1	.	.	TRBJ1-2	CSLEGDYGYTF	TGCAGCTTGGAGGGAGACTATGGCTACACCTTC
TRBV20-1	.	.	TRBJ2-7	CSMRGRDNEQYF	TGCTCCATGAGGGGTAGAGACAATGAGCAGTACTTC